The clone carrying this T cell receptor beta chain occurred many times. The antigen remains unidentified. This record belongs to a study of T cells in Graves' hyperthyroidism and ophthalmopathy. Amplified TCR beta CDR3 regions derived from RNA transcripts. HTBI primers were used for first-round RT-PCR of the TCR CDR3. TCRdb re-derived calls from the multiplex PCR reads in MiXCR, one entry per CDR3 protein. The repertoire holds roughly 330,000 distinct CDR3 sequences, with roughly 15% as singletons. The study's findings and limits: Ophthalmopathy and stable hyperthyroidism were told apart by a 13 V-J model. Within blood appeared most thyroid clonotypes that had expanded above 0.001.

Per the germline V gene, CDR1 is SNHLY and CDR2 is FYNNEI. This CDR3 is built from 12 residues. V shed 8 bases and J shed 7 bases, with 12 bases lying between them. The V call is TRBV2, the J call TRBJ2-1; the D gene is possibly TRBD2 (5 bases). The receptor's source is a man aged 25 to 40 with Graves' hyperthyroidism. Sequencing was performed on blood. This CDR3 reads CASVPGVNEQFF. The CDR3 nucleotides read TGTGCCAGCGTCCCCGGGGTAAATGAGCAGTTCTTC.